One and the same sample provided the 3 T cell receptor beta chains below, sequenced in a study of T cell responses to AZD1222 COVID-19 vaccine listed by TCRdb under 2021. The time point label, read with the paper, signifies: baseline before first vaccination. Library prep was done by the immunoSEQ multiplex PCR assay. TCRdb stores this immuneACCESS table with in-frame sequences only. Part of the clones is absent; in the studies checked, under half of the shortfall reflects unresolved V genes, and no reason is known for the rest. The sample table contains some 150,000 clones; only one count was recorded for 90% of them. The ten largest clones add up to 1.5% to 2% of the sample. The specimen comprised peripheral blood, sampled on day 0 of AZD1222 vaccination. These receptors came from an adult in good health.

J is TRBJ2-3 and V is TRBV28; D might be TRBD1 (5 bases). V was pared by 5 bases and J by 1 base, with 13 bases between. Germline-derived CDR1 and CDR2 are MDHEN and SYDVKM. The CDR3 extends over 15 amino acids. This CDR3 is CASSRSGSRTDTQYF. CDR3 nucleotides: TGTGCCAGCAGTCGATCAGGGTCCCGCACAGATACGCAGTATTTT.

The genes are TRBV4-1 and TRBJ1-1; D gene uncertain. V lost 4 bases, J lost 0 bases, and 9 bases lay in between. Germline V gene lookup returns CDR1 MGHRA and CDR2 YSYEKL. CDR3 length: 14 residues. CDR3 in amino acids: CASSLGKVNTEAFF. CDR3 in DNA: TGCGCCAGCAGCCTGGGAAAGGTGAACACTGAAGCTTTCTTT.

This CDR3 is CASSLWGTRSYEQYF. The CDR3 nucleotides are TGTGCCAGCAGCTTGTGGGGGACTAGATCTTACGAGCAGTACTTC. The chain uses TRBV5-6 and TRBJ2-7; 8 bases are a match to TRBD2. Germline CDR1 and CDR2: SGHDT and YYEEEE. V was clipped by 1 base and J by 4 bases; unmatched bases: 7. The CDR3 sequence is 15 residues long. The variable domain in full, completed from reference TRBV5-6 and TRBJ2-7, reads DAGVTQSPTHLIKTRGQQVTLRCSPKSGHDTVSWYQQALGQGPQFIFQYYEEEERQRGNFPDRFSGHQFPNYSSELNVNALLLGDSALYLCASSLWGTRSYEQYFGPGTRLTVT.